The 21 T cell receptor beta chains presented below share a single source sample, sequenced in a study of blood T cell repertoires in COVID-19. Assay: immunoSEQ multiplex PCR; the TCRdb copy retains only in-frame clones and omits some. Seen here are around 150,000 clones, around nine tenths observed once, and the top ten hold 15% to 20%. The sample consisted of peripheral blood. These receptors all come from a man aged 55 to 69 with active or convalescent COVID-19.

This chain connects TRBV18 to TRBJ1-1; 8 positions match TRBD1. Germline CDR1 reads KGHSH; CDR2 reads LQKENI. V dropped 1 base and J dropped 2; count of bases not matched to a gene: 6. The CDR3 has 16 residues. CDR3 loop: CASSPLGRGRNTEAFF. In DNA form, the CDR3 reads TGTGCCAGCTCACCACTTGGCAGGGGGCGAAACACTGAAGCTTTCTTT. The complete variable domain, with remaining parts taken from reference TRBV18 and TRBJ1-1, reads NAGVMQNPRHLVRRRGQEARLRCSPMKGHSHVYWYRQLPEEGLKFMVYLQKENIIDESGMPKERFSAEFPKEGPSILRIQQVVRGDSAAYFCASSPLGRGRNTEAFFGQGTRLTVV.

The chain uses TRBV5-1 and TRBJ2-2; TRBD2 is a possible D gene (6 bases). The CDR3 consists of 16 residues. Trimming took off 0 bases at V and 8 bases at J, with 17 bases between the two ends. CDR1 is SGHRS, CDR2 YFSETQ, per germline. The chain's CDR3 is CASSLVSSRGTGELFF. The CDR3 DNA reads TGCGCCAGCAGCTTGGTTTCTTCGCGGGGTACGGGGGAGCTGTTTTTT.

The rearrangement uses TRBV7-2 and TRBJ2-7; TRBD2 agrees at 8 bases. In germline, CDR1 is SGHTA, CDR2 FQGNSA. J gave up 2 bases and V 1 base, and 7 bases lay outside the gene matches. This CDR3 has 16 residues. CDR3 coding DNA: TGTGCCAGCAGCTTAGGTGTACGAGCGGGGGCCTACGAGCAGTACTTC. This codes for CASSLGVRAGAYEQYF.

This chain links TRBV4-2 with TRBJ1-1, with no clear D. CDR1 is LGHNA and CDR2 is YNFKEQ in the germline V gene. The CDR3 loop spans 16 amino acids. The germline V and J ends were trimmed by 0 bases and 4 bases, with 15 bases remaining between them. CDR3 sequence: CASSQDDGRRGTEAFF. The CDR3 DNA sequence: TGTGCCAGCAGCCAAGATGATGGACGGCGGGGCACTGAAGCTTTCTTT.

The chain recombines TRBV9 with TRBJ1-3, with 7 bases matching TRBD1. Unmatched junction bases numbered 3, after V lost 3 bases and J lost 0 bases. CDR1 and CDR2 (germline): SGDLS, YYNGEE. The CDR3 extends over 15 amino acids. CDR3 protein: CASSARDSSGNTIYF. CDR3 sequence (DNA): TGTGCCAGCAGCGCGCGGGACAGCTCTGGAAACACCATATATTTT.

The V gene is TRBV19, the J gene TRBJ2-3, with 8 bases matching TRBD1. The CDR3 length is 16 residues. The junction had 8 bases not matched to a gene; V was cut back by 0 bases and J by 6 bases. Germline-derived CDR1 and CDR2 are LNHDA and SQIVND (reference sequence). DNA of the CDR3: TGTGCCAGTAGTATAGACATTCAGGGGGCATCGGATACGCAGTATTTT. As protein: CASSIDIQGASDTQYF.

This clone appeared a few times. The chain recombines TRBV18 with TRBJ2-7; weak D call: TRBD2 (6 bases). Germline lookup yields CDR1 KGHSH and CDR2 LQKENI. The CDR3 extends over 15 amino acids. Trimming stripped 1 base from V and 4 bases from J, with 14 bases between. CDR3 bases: TGTGCCAGCTCACCACGGGAGAATGCGGGGTACGAGCAGTACTTC. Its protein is CASSPRENAGYEQYF. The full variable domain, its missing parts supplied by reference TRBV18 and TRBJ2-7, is NAGVMQNPRHLVRRRGQEARLRCSPMKGHSHVYWYRQLPEEGLKFMVYLQKENIIDESGMPKERFSAEFPKEGPSILRIQQVVRGDSAAYFCASSPRENAGYEQYFGPGTRLTVT.

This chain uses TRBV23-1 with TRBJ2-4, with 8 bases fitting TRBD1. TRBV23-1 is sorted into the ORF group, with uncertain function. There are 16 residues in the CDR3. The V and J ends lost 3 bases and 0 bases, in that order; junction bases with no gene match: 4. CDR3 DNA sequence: TGCGCCAGCAGTCACCCGGACAGGGAAGCCAAAAACATTCAGTACTTC. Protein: CASSHPDREAKNIQYF.

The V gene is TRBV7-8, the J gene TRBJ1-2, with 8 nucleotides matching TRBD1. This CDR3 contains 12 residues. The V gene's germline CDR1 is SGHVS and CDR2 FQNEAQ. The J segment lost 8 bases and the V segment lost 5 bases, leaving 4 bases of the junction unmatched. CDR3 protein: CASSPRQGGYTF. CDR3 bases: TGTGCCAGCAGCCCCCGACAGGGGGGCTACACCTTC.

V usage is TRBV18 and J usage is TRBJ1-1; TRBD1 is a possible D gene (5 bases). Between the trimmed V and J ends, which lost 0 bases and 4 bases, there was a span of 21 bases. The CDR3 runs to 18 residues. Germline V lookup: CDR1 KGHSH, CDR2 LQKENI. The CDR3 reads CASSPPGKVPGSGTEAFF. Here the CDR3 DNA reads TGTGCCAGCTCACCACCGGGTAAAGTTCCAGGGTCGGGCACTGAAGCTTTCTTT. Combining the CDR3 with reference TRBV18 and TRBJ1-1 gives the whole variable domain NAGVMQNPRHLVRRRGQEARLRCSPMKGHSHVYWYRQLPEEGLKFMVYLQKENIIDESGMPKERFSAEFPKEGPSILRIQQVVRGDSAAYFCASSPPGKVPGSGTEAFFGQGTRLTVV.

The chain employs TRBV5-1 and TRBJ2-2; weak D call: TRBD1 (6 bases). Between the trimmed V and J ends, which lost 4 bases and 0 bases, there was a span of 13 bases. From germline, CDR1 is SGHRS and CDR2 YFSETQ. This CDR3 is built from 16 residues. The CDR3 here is CASSPGDRSNTGELFF. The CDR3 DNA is TGCGCCAGCAGCCCCGGTGACAGGTCGAACACCGGGGAGCTGTTTTTT.

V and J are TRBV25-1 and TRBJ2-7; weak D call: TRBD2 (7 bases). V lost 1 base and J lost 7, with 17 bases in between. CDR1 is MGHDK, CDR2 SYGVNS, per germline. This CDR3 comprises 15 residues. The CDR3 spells CASSEFVPGGREQYF. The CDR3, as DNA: TGTGCCAGCAGTGAATTCGTCCCCGGGGGGCGGGAGCAGTACTTC.

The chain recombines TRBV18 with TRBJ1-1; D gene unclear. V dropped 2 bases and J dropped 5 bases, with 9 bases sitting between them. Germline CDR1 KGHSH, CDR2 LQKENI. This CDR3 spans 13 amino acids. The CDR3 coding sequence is TGTGCCAGCTCACCAGGTGTCCGGACTGAAGCTTTCTTT. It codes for CASSPGVRTEAFF.

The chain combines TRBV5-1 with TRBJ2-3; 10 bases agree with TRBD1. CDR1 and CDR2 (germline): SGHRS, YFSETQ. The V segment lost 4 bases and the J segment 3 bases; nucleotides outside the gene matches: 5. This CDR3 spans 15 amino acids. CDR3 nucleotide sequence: TGCGCCAGCAGCATGGGACAGGGGTTGACAGATACGCAGTATTTT. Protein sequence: CASSMGQGLTDTQYF.

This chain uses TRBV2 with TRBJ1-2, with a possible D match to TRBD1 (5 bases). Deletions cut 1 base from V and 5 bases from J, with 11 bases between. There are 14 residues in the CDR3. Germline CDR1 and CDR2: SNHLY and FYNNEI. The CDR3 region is CASSEEGQGYGYTF. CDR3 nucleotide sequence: TGTGCCAGCAGTGAAGAAGGGCAGGGATATGGCTACACCTTC.

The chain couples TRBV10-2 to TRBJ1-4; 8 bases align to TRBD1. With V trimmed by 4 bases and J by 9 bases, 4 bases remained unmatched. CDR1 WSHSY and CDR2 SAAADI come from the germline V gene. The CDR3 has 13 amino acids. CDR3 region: CASSGGTGQKLFF. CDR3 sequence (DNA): TGCGCCAGCAGTGGTGGGACAGGCCAAAAACTGTTTTTT.

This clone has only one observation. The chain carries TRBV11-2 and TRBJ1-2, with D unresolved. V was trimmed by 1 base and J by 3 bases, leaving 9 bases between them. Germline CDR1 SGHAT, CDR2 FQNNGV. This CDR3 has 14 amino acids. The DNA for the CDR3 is TGTGCCAGCAGCTTAGTGGCAGGCTACTATGGCTACACCTTC. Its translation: CASSLVAGYYGYTF.

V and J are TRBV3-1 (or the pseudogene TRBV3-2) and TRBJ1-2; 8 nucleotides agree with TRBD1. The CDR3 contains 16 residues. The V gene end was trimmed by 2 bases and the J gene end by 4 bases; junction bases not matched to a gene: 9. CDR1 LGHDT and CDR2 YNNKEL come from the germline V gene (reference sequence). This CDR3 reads CASSQQLGQGPYGYTF. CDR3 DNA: TGTGCCAGCAGCCAACAACTAGGACAGGGCCCCTATGGCTACACCTTC.

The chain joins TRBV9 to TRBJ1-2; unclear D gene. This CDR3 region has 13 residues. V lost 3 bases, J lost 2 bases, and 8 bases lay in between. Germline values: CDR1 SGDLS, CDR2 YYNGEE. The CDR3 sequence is CASSAEFNYGYTF. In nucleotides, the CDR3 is TGTGCCAGCAGCGCGGAGTTCAACTATGGCTACACCTTC.

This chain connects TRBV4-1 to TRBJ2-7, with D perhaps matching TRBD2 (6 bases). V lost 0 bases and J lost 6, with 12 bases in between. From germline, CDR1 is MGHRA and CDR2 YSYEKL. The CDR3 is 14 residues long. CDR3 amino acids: CASSQDGGAPEQYF. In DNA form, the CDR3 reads TGCGCCAGCAGCCAAGATGGCGGGGCTCCCGAGCAGTACTTC.

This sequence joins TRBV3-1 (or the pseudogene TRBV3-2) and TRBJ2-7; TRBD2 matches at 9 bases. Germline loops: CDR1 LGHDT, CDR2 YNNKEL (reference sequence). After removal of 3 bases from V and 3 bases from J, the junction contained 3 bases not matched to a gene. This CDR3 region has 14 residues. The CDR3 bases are TGTGCCAGCAGCCAGCGGGGGGGCAGCTACGAGCAGTACTTC. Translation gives CASSQRGGSYEQYF.